Following are 28 T cell receptor beta chains from one sample sequenced in a study of blood T cell repertoires in COVID-19. Using immunoSEQ multiplex PCR, the repertoire was profiled, and TCRdb retains in-frame clones only, with some absent. Among some 200,000 clones listed, around 81% were seen once. Sequenced input: peripheral blood. These receptor sequences come from a woman aged 25 to 39 who had recovered from COVID-19.

The rearrangement uses TRBV20-1 and TRBJ2-4, with 13 nucleotides matching TRBD2. V lost 3 bases and J lost 9; bases outside the gene matches: 11. CDR3 size: 16 residues. Germline loops: CDR1 DFQATT, CDR2 SNEGSKA (reference sequence). Here the CDR3 reads CSASGSGTSGKGIQYF. The CDR3 DNA follows: TGCAGTGCTAGTGGCTCCGGGACTAGCGGGAAAGGCATTCAGTACTTC.

This clone was counted once. The CDR3 DNA reads as TGTGCCAGCAGTTACTCTCCGGGGGGGTCGAGGGTAAAACTGTTTTTT. Translating gives CASSYSPGGSRVKLFF. The rearrangement links TRBV6-5 to TRBJ1-4; a weak D match, TRBD1 (5 bases). With 0 bases removed from V and 10 bases from J, the gap between germline ends came to 18 bases. This CDR3 has 16 amino acids. Per the germline V gene, CDR1 is MNHEY and CDR2 is SVGAGI.

The V call is TRBV9, the J call TRBJ1-3; D not resolved. Trimming removed 0 bases from V and 0 bases from J, with 4 bases in between. The CDR3 extends over 14 amino acids. Looked up from germline, CDR1 is SGDLS and CDR2 is YYNGEE. CDR3 amino acids: CASSVGSSGNTIYF. The DNA for the CDR3 is TGTGCCAGCAGCGTAGGGAGCTCTGGAAACACCATATATTTT. Complete variable domain (other parts from reference TRBV9 and TRBJ1-3): DSGVTQTPKHLITATGQRVTLRCSPRSGDLSVYWYQQSLDQGLQFLIQYYNGEERAKGNILERFSAQQFPDLHSELNLSSLELGDSALYFCASSVGSSGNTIYFGEGSWLTVV.

DNA for the CDR3: TGCGCCAGCAGCTTATATACAGGGAAGGGAGAGACCCAGTACTTC. Protein: CASSLYTGKGETQYF. The V call is TRBV5-1, the J call TRBJ2-5; the D gene is possibly TRBD1 (6 bases). Germline V gene data show CDR1 as SGHRS and CDR2 as YFSETQ. Trimming left V 2 bases short and J 4 bases short, with 15 bases between. CDR3 length: 15 amino acids.

This chain joins TRBV12-3 or TRBV12-4 and TRBJ1-1; the D gene is possibly TRBD1 (5 bases). Trimming removed 11 bases at V and 2 bases at J, with 15 bases between. The CDR3 is 13 residues long. The CDR3 DNA reads as TGTGCCGGGCAGGGAGGATTCAACACTGAAGCTTTCTTT. Its translation is CAGQGGFNTEAFF.

This chain connects TRBV7-9 to TRBJ2-7; D call uncertain. This CDR3 spans 13 amino acids. V was shortened by 1 base and J by 2 bases, with 6 bases between the two germline ends. Germline loops: CDR1 SEHNR, CDR2 FQNEAQ (reference sequence). CDR3 loop: CASSLEIAYEQYF. Written as DNA, the CDR3 is TGTGCCAGCAGCTTAGAAATAGCCTACGAGCAGTACTTC.

This chain joins TRBV7-2 and TRBJ2-7, with TRBD2 as a possible D gene (5 bases). The V end lost 6 bases, the J end lost 2 bases, and 11 bases lay between the germline ends. Germline CDR1 SGHTA, CDR2 FQGNSA. The CDR3 has 13 residues. CDR3 coding DNA: TGTGCCAGCAGTCGTCTCGGGGCCTACGAGCAGTACTTC. Its protein is CASSRLGAYEQYF.

V and J are TRBV6-5 and TRBJ2-4; tentatively, D is TRBD1 (6 bases). This CDR3 spans 15 amino acids. Between the trimmed V and J ends, which lost 6 bases and 1 base, there was a span of 13 bases. CDR1 and CDR2 from the germline V gene are MNHEY and SVGAGI. CDR3 nucleotide sequence: TGTGCCAGCAGAAGAACAGGGTTCGCCAAAAACATTCAGTACTTC. It yields the protein CASRRTGFAKNIQYF.

DNA for the CDR3: TGTGCCAGCAGTGAACAGGGTGCCGCGAACACCGGGGAGCTGTTTTTT. It specifies CASSEQGAANTGELFF. The J gene is TRBJ2-2, the V gene TRBV2, with D possibly TRBD1 on 5 matching bases. Trimming removed 2 bases from V and 0 bases from J, with 10 bases in between. This CDR3 has 16 amino acids. The germline V gene encodes CDR1 SNHLY and CDR2 FYNNEI. Supplemented by reference TRBV2 and TRBJ2-2, the full variable domain reads EPEVTQTPSHQVTQMGQEVILRCVPISNHLYFYWYRQILGQKVEFLVSFYNNEISEKSEIFDDQFSVERPDGSNFTLKIRSTKLEDSAMYFCASSEQGAANTGELFFGEGSRLTVL.

The chain recombines TRBV28 with TRBJ2-7; TRBD1 aligns across 9 bases. The junction had 11 bases not matched to a gene; V was cut back by 5 bases and J by 3 bases. The CDR3 totals 16 residues. Germline lookup yields CDR1 MDHEN and CDR2 SYDVKM. CDR3 nucleotides: TGTGCCAGCAGTCTACCAGGGACAGGGTCCCTCTACGAGCAGTACTTC. Translated: CASSLPGTGSLYEQYF.

The chain combines TRBV10-3 with TRBJ1-1; TRBD1 might be the D (6 bases). This CDR3 region has 17 residues. From germline, CDR1 is ENHRY and CDR2 SYGVKD. Trimming stripped 2 bases from V and 0 bases from J, with 16 bases between. The CDR3 reads CAISEPVQGTVNTEAFF. DNA of the CDR3: TGTGCCATCAGTGAGCCTGTACAGGGAACTGTGAACACTGAAGCTTTCTTT.

The chain uses TRBV5-1 and TRBJ2-7; D gene unclear. The CDR3 is 12 amino acids. Germline CDR1 is SGHRS and CDR2 is YFSETQ. Trimming pared 4 bases from V and 2 bases from J, leaving 7 bases between. The CDR3 here is CASSGSPYEQYF. The CDR3 DNA follows: TGCGCCAGCAGCGGCAGTCCCTACGAGCAGTACTTC.

In this sample, this clone turned up a few times. This chain uses TRBV19 with TRBJ2-7; 8 nucleotides agree with TRBD1. Germline CDR1 and CDR2: LNHDA and SQIVND (reference sequence). The CDR3 spans 14 residues. V shed 4 bases and J 7 bases; nucleotides not matched to a gene: 9. The CDR3 nucleotides are TGTGCCAGTAGTACCCAGGGGGCCTTCTGGGAGCAGTACTTC. Translated, it gives CASSTQGAFWEQYF. The full variable domain, in which reference TRBV19 and TRBJ2-7 provide the parts outside the CDR3, is DGGITQSPKYLFRKEGQNVTLSCEQNLNHDAMYWYRQDPGQGLRLIYYSQIVNDFQKGDIAEGYSVSREKKESFPLTVTSAQKNPTAFYLCASSTQGAFWEQYFGPGTRLTVT.

V and J are TRBV7-2 and TRBJ1-5; D is perhaps TRBD1 (6 bases). The CDR3 sequence is 14 residues long. Per germline, CDR1 SGHTA and CDR2 FQGNSA. With 5 bases removed from V and 11 bases from J, the gap between germline ends came to 19 bases. The chain's CDR3 is CASSADSYAQAQHF. CDR3 sequence (DNA): TGTGCCAGCAGCGCGGACAGTTACGCACAGGCCCAGCATTTT.

This rearrangement joins TRBV5-5 to TRBJ2-5; 8 bases map to TRBD2. The J segment lost 1 base and the V segment lost 2 bases, leaving 4 bases of the junction unmatched. This CDR3 is 15 amino acids long. Per germline, CDR1 SGHKS and CDR2 YYEKEE (reference sequence). Written as DNA, the CDR3 is TGTGCCAGCAGCTTTGAAGCGGGGGTCCAAGAGACCCAGTACTTC. It encodes CASSFEAGVQETQYF.

This clone is a singleton in its sample. The chain has TRBV2 and TRBJ2-1; 8 nucleotides line up with TRBD2. The CDR3 is 13 residues long. With 5 bases clipped from V and 16 bases from J, the junction kept 13 bases outside the gene matches. CDR1 is SNHLY, CDR2 FYNNEI, per germline. As DNA, the CDR3 is TGTGCCAGCAGTTACAACCCGGGACTAGAGTCTTTCTTC. This codes for CASSYNPGLESFF. Variable domain in full (rest from reference TRBV2 and TRBJ2-1): EPEVTQTPSHQVTQMGQEVILRCVPISNHLYFYWYRQILGQKVEFLVSFYNNEISEKSEIFDDQFSVERPDGSNFTLKIRSTKLEDSAMYFCASSYNPGLESFFGPGTRLTVL.

Here the CDR3 DNA reads TGTGCCAGCACCAAGCGGTGCACCGGGGAGCTGTTTTTT. As protein: CASTKRCTGELFF. The chain is built from TRBV6-5 and TRBJ2-2; D possibly corresponds to TRBD2 (5 bases). The CDR3 is 13 amino acids. V gave up 7 bases and J gave up 4 bases, with 10 bases separating them. From germline, CDR1 is MNHEY and CDR2 SVGAGI.

The CDR3 DNA reads as TGTGCCACCAGGAGCGGGGCGGGTGAAAAACTGTTTTTT. Translated: CATRSGAGEKLFF. This chain connects TRBV24-1 to TRBJ1-4; D may be TRBD1 (5 bases). Germline V gene data show CDR1 as KGHDR and CDR2 as SFDVKD. With 7 bases removed from V and 7 bases from J, the gap between germline ends came to 12 bases. The CDR3 sequence is 13 residues long.

J is TRBJ2-7 and V is TRBV19; D may be TRBD1 (6 bases). V was trimmed by 3 bases and J by 0 bases, leaving 9 bases between them. The length of the CDR3 is 14 residues. Germline V gene lookup returns CDR1 LNHDA and CDR2 SQIVND (reference sequence). CDR3 residues: CASSIMDSSYEQYF. The CDR3 DNA reads as TGTGCCAGTAGTATTATGGACAGCTCCTACGAGCAGTACTTC. Full variable domain (rest looked up from reference TRBV19 and TRBJ2-7): DGGITQSPKYLFRKEGQNVTLSCEQNLNHDAMYWYRQDPGQGLRLIYYSQIVNDFQKGDIAEGYSVSREKKESFPLTVTSAQKNPTAFYLCASSIMDSSYEQYFGPGTRLTVT.

This clone occurred once. The J gene is TRBJ2-2, the V gene TRBV18; the match to TRBD2 covers 9 bases. CDR3 length equals 17 residues. Trimming cost V 5 bases and J 4 bases; bases outside gene matches: 11. CDR1 and CDR2 (germline): KGHSH, LQKENI. The CDR3 here is CASSTTSGGRGTGELFF. CDR3 DNA sequence: TGTGCCAGCTCAACGACTAGCGGAGGTCGGGGCACCGGGGAGCTGTTTTTT. Drawing the rest from reference TRBV18 and TRBJ2-2, the complete variable domain is NAGVMQNPRHLVRRRGQEARLRCSPMKGHSHVYWYRQLPEEGLKFMVYLQKENIIDESGMPKERFSAEFPKEGPSILRIQQVVRGDSAAYFCASSTTSGGRGTGELFFGEGSRLTVL.

The chain recombines TRBV12-5 with TRBJ2-3; 14 bases map to TRBD2. Germline trimming cut 3 bases from V and 2 bases from J; bases unmatched to any gene: 4. This CDR3 has 17 residues. Germline V gene sequence: CDR1 LGHNT, CDR2 FRNRAP. CDR3: CASGLRGLAGATDTQYF. CDR3 nucleotides: TGTGCTAGTGGTTTACGGGGACTAGCGGGAGCCACAGATACGCAGTATTTT.

This chain connects TRBV5-6 to TRBJ2-2; 8 bases map to TRBD1. CDR1 is SGHDT and CDR2 is YYEEEE in the germline V gene. The CDR3 is 16 amino acids. V shed 0 bases, J shed 5 bases, and the junction held 6 bases outside the gene matches. The CDR3 nucleotides are TGTGCCAGCAGCTTGGCACAGGGGGTTTGGACCGGGGAGCTGTTTTTT. The encoded protein is CASSLAQGVWTGELFF.

This chain uses TRBV5-1 with TRBJ2-3, with D possibly TRBD1 on 6 matching bases. V lost 0 bases, J lost 8 bases, and 13 bases lay in between. CDR3 length equals 14 residues. Germline V lookup: CDR1 SGHRS, CDR2 YFSETQ. CDR3 amino acids: CASSLAPGAGTQYF. The CDR3 coding sequence is TGCGCCAGCAGCTTGGCCCCAGGGGCTGGTACGCAGTATTTT.

This chain joins TRBV4-1 and TRBJ2-3; perhaps TRBD2 as D (6 bases). Looked up from germline, CDR1 is MGHRA and CDR2 is YSYEKL. The germline V and J ends were trimmed by 0 bases and 5 bases, with 18 bases remaining between them. The CDR3 has 17 residues. The CDR3 sequence: CASSQESTLGAGDTQYF. CDR3 sequence (DNA): TGCGCCAGCAGCCAAGAGAGCACTTTAGGAGCGGGAGATACGCAGTATTTT.

The J gene is TRBJ2-7, the V gene TRBV28; 9 positions agree with TRBD2. V shed 2 bases, J shed 7 bases, and the junction held 9 bases outside the gene matches. CDR1 is MDHEN, CDR2 SYDVKM, per germline. This CDR3 has 15 residues. The CDR3 DNA follows: TGTGCCAGCAGTTTAACGGCGGGAGGGCCTGGAGAGCAGTACTTC. Amino acid sequence: CASSLTAGGPGEQYF.

The genes are TRBV4-1 and TRBJ1-4, with 9 bases identical to TRBD1. In germline, CDR1 is MGHRA, CDR2 YSYEKL. The trim removed 4 bases at V and 3 bases at J, leaving 3 bases unmatched. CDR3 length equals 15 residues. CDR3 residues: CASSPDRGANEKLFF. The CDR3 DNA is TGCGCCAGCAGCCCGGACAGGGGAGCTAATGAAAAACTGTTTTTT.

This chain links TRBV3-1 (or the pseudogene TRBV3-2) with TRBJ2-1; D might be TRBD2 (5 bases). V lost 1 base, J lost 6 bases, and 7 bases lay in between. Looked up from germline, CDR1 is LGHDT and CDR2 is YNNKEL (reference sequence). This CDR3 comprises 13 residues. This CDR3 reads CASSQGLPNEQFF. The CDR3 coding sequence is TGTGCCAGCAGCCAAGGACTACCCAATGAGCAGTTCTTC.

The chain couples TRBV6-6 to TRBJ2-7; 7 positions match TRBD2. CDR1 MNHNY and CDR2 SVGAGI come from the germline V gene (reference sequence). The CDR3 contains 14 residues. The junction had 7 bases not matched to a gene; V was cut back by 8 bases and J by 0 bases. The CDR3 coding sequence is TGTGCCAGCGGAAACGGGGGGTTCTCCTACGAGCAGTACTTC. The encoded protein is CASGNGGFSYEQYF.